Sequencing of this TCR beta chain was carried out in a study of T-cell memory formation after mild COVID-19. Germline V lookup: CDR1 SGHRS, CDR2 YFSETQ. The CDR3 runs to 14 residues. Between the trimmed V and J ends, which lost 5 bases and 3 bases, there was a span of 14 bases. MiXCR was run by TCRdb on the 5' RACE reads, yielding one entry per CDR3 protein. The sample consists of 350,000 or so distinct CDR3 sequences, under 15% of them appearing once. V gene TRBV5-1 combines with J gene TRBJ1-1; no clear D. Sequenced material: PBMCs or a T cell subset sorted from them (not recorded which). The TCR sequence derives from a man in his late teens or twenties who had mild COVID-19 (a few samples of this study predate the infection). Cell type and time point are not known. The CDR3 loop reads CASRRTTRDTEAFF. The CDR3 DNA follows: TGCGCCAGCAGGAGGACTACCCGGGACACTGAAGCTTTCTTT. Full variable domain (outside the CDR3, taken from reference TRBV5-1 and TRBJ1-1): KAGVTQTPRYLIKTRGQQVTLSCSPISGHRSVSWYQQTPGQGLQFLFEYFSETQRNKGNFPGRFSGRQFSNSRSEMNVSTLELGDSALYLCASRRTTRDTEAFFGQGTRLTVV.